This TCR beta chain was found in a study of shared T cell receptors in the human thymus. Turning to this clone: The same CDR3 is also encoded by other DNA sequences in this sample.

In germline, CDR1 is MNHNS, CDR2 SASEGT. J was trimmed by 3 bases and V by 1 base; bases with no gene match: 3. CDR3 length equals 15 residues. Sequencing was performed with immunoSEQ multiplex PCR; in TCRdb, only in-frame clones are kept and a portion is missing. The table lists hundreds of thousands of clones, approximately 88% of them singletons. The same data also contributed to another study, on human thymus T cells. This second study says: Healthy Finnish infants undergoing corrective surgery for congenital heart defects were used as donors. Thymic tissue was derived from resections collected during corrective heart surgery. Apparent bias marked the V and J gene usage of thymic and blood repertoires. Related research examined unrelated individuals and reported that their thymic repertoires overlapped highly.

The sequence was collected from a boy under two years old with a congenital heart defect. V gene TRBV6-1 combines with J gene TRBJ2-7; 10 positions agree with TRBD1. Sequenced sample: thymocytes. The CDR3 loop is CASSEGTGGDYEQYF. CDR3 nucleotides: TGTGCCAGCAGTGAAGGGACAGGGGGGGACTACGAGCAGTACTTC.